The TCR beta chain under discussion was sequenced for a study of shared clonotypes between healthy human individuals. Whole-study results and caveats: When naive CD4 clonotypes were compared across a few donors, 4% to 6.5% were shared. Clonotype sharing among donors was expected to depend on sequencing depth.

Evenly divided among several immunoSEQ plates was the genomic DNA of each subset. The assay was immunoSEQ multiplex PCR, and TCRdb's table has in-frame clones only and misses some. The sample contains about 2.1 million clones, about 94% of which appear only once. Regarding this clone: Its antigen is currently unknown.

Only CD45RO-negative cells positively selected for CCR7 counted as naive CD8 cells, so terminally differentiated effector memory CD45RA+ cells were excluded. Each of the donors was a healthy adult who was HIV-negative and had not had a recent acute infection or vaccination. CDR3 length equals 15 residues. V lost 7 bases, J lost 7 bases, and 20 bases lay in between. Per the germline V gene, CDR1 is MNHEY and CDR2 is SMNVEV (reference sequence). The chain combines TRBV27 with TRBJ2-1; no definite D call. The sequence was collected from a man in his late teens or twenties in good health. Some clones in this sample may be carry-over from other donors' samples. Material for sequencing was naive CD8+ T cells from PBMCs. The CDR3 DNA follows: TGTGCCAGCACCCCCCGGGCTCGATTGGGGAATGAGCAGTTCTTC. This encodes CASTPRARLGNEQFF.